This T cell receptor (beta chain) was obtained from a study of T cell responses to AZD1222 COVID-19 vaccine. Study-wide results and limits: Across spike, vaccine-associated CD4 TCRs were found, dominant at 160-218 and 743-854. Only five to seven AZD1222 recipients were seropositive at baseline. Females outnumbered males among donors, who were mostly white British; clonal diversity was possibly underestimated.

Worth noting for this clone: What it recognizes is unknown.

V lost 7 bases and J 6 bases, leaving 13 bases between the germline ends. The CDR3 is 13 residues long. Germline V gene data show CDR1 as MNHEY and CDR2 as SVGEGT. TCRdb keeps only in-frame clones here, not all; method: immunoSEQ multiplex PCR. The repertoire has some 200,000 clones, about 90% of them found once; the top ten carry around 5.8%. The material sequenced was peripheral blood, taken on day 0 of AZD1222 vaccination. The gene calls are TRBV6-2 or TRBV6-3 and TRBJ1-5, with D possibly TRBD1 on 6 matching bases. This TCR was sampled from an adult in good health. The CDR3 protein is CASTPGGGQPQHF. The CDR3 DNA follows: TGTGCCAGCACCCCGGGGGGCGGTCAGCCCCAGCATTTT.